A selection of T cell receptor beta chains follows, all from one sample in a study of OX40 agonist ivuxolimab in advanced cancers. Some clones are missing from TCRdb's copy, which holds only in-frame ones; the method was immunoSEQ multiplex PCR. The sample includes roughly 48,000 clones, 80% to 90% seen only once; the top ten take approximately 10%. The specimen was CD4+ or CD8+ T cells sorted from blood, collected in a trial of the OX40 agonist ivuxolimab. Receptors were obtained from an adult with an advanced solid tumor such as melanoma, head and neck, liver or kidney cancer. Both conserved end residues are part of each CDR3. A D gene is named only where the DNA matches it firmly. Size is omitted from some rows. Given values are once, few, many or a class for expanded clones.

TRBJ2-7,.,TRBD1,TRBV4-2,CASRTEGGEYEQYF,TGTGCCAGCCGCACGGAAGGGGGCGAGTACGAGCAGTACTTC
TRBJ2-5,.,TRBD2,TRBV7-8,CASSSLAGVRETQYF,TGTGCCAGCAGCTCCCTAGCGGGGGTCAGGGAGACCCAGTACTTC
TRBJ1-1,.,.,TRBV28,CASSLSRTLNTEAFF,TGTGCCAGCAGTTTAAGCAGGACGTTGAACACTGAAGCTTTCTTT
TRBJ2-7,medium-sized,TRBD1,TRBV14,CASRPYPEGQAYEQYF,TGTGCCAGCAGACCTTACCCAGAGGGACAGGCCTACGAGCAGTACTTC
TRBJ2-7,.,TRBD1,TRBV5-8,CASRETGGSYEQYF,TGTGCCAGCAGGGAGACAGGGGGTTCCTACGAGCAGTACTTC
TRBJ2-7,.,.,TRBV6-5,CASSYSTGAWEQYF,TGTGCCAGCAGTTACTCGACTGGGGCCTGGGAGCAGTACTTC
TRBJ1-5,once,.,TRBV7-2,CASSLEGFSDNSNQPQHF,TGTGCCAGCAGCTTGGAGGGGTTCTCGGATAATAGCAATCAGCCCCAGCATTTT
TRBJ2-6,.,.,TRBV11-2,CASRHIRGRYLSGANVLTF,TGTGCCAGCAGGCATATACGGGGCCGCTACCTGTCTGGGGCCAACGTCCTGACTTTC
TRBJ2-5,once,TRBD1,TRBV7-3,CASSPGQGWQETQYF,TGTGCCAGCAGCCCTGGACAGGGTTGGCAAGAGACCCAGTACTTC
TRBJ2-1,.,.,TRBV29-1,CSVGGNEQFF,TGCAGCGTCGGGGGCAATGAGCAGTTCTTC
TRBJ1-4,.,TRBD1,TRBV9,CASSPRDRIYEKLFF,TGTGCCAGCAGCCCGAGGGACAGGATATACGAAAAACTGTTTTTT
TRBJ1-5,.,.,TRBV6-6,CASSYSFSQPQHF,TGTGCCAGCAGTTACTCGTTCAGCCAGCCCCAGCATTTT
TRBJ1-2,.,.,TRBV12-5,CASGLALQGNYGYTF,TGTGCTAGTGGTTTGGCCTTACAGGGTAACTATGGCTACACCTTC
TRBJ2-5,.,.,TRBV9,CASSVEAMKETQYF,TGTGCCAGCAGCGTAGAGGCTATGAAAGAGACCCAGTACTTC
TRBJ1-1,once,.,TRBV7-9,CASSPAGGGRSMNTEAFF,TGTGCCAGCAGCCCAGCGGGCGGCGGCCGGTCCATGAACACTGAAGCTTTCTTT
TRBJ1-3,.,TRBD1,TRBV6-5,CASSKAGQVGNTIYF,TGTGCCAGCAGCAAGGCTGGACAGGTCGGAAACACCATATATTTT
TRBJ2-7,.,.,TRBV5-5,CASRAPGASYEQYF,TGTGCCAGCAGGGCTCCCGGGGCCTCCTACGAGCAGTACTTC
TRBJ2-2,.,.,TRBV7-9,CASTHSGPTGELFF,TGTGCCAGCACCCATTCAGGGCCTACCGGGGAGCTGTTTTTT
TRBJ2-1,.,.,TRBV13,CASSLTSANEQFF,TGTGCCAGCAGCTTAACAAGTGCCAATGAGCAGTTCTTC
TRBJ2-1,.,.,TRBV10-2,CASLETRTAINEQFF,TGCGCCAGCCTTGAAACAAGGACAGCCATCAATGAGCAGTTCTTC
TRBJ2-5,.,.,TRBV7-3,CASSFGAGINQETQYF,TGTGCCAGCAGCTTTGGGGCGGGCATTAACCAAGAGACCCAGTACTTC
TRBJ2-2,.,.,TRBV7-6,CASSSLSTETGELFF,TGTGCCAGCAGCTCCCTTTCGACAGAAACCGGGGAGCTGTTTTTT
TRBJ1-1,.,.,TRBV9,CASSVVSANTEAFF,TGTGCCAGCAGCGTAGTCTCAGCTAACACTGAAGCTTTCTTT
TRBJ2-1,.,TRBD2,TRBV7-3,CASSSWTSGNEQFF,TGTGCCAGCAGCTCCTGGACTAGCGGCAATGAGCAGTTCTTC
TRBJ1-6,few,.,TRBV30,CAWGDGGSPLHF,TGTGCCTGGGGAGACGGGGGTTCACCCCTCCACTTT
TRBJ1-1,.,TRBD1,TRBV10-3,CAISDTGGSTEAFF,TGTGCCATCAGTGACACAGGGGGCAGCACTGAAGCTTTCTTT
TRBJ1-4,.,.,TRBV30,CAWSVLEKLFF,TGTGCCTGGAGTGTATTAGAAAAACTGTTTTTT
TRBJ2-3,.,.,TRBV5-1,CASSLGTTAADTQYF,TGCGCCAGCAGCTTGGGTACAACAGCAGCTGATACGCAGTATTTT
TRBJ2-2,.,TRBD1,TRBV4-3,CASSQPQTGGSTGELFF,TGCGCCAGCAGCCAACCCCAGACAGGGGGAAGCACCGGGGAGCTGTTTTTT
TRBJ2-1,.,.,TRBV19,CASSLALGVSSYNEQFF,TGTGCCAGTAGTCTTGCGTTGGGCGTGAGCTCCTACAATGAGCAGTTCTTC
TRBJ1-2,.,.,TRBV5-5,CASSPVNYGYTF,TGTGCCAGCAGCCCCGTAAACTATGGCTACACCTTC
TRBJ1-2,.,.,TRBV5-6,CASTFDNSNYGYTF,TGTGCCAGCACCTTTGATAACAGTAACTATGGCTACACCTTC
TRBJ2-7,.,.,TRBV9,CASSQTGHWGGEQYF,TGTGCCAGCAGTCAGACGGGACACTGGGGGGGTGAGCAGTACTTC
TRBJ1-2,.,.,TRBV11-2,CASSLVSGTLDTF,TGTGCCAGCAGCTTAGTATCGGGAACCTTAGACACCTTC
TRBJ1-2,.,.,TRBV6-4,CASSDSSGPGTYGYTF,TGTGCCAGCAGTGACTCGTCCGGGCCAGGGACCTATGGCTACACCTTC
TRBJ2-7,.,.,TRBV12-5,CASGLVKDEQYF,TGTGCTAGTGGTTTGGTAAAGGACGAGCAGTACTTC
TRBJ2-1,.,.,TRBV19,CAVVGGVSYNEQFF,TGTGCCGTAGTGGGAGGTGTCTCCTACAATGAGCAGTTCTTC
TRBJ1-1,few,.,TRBV30,CAWSFGVTEAFF,TGTGCCTGGAGTTTCGGGGTGACTGAAGCTTTCTTT
TRBJ1-1,.,.,TRBV4-2,CASSQAPTGTNTEAFF,TGTGCCAGCAGCCAAGCACCAACAGGGACGAACACTGAAGCTTTCTTT
TRBJ2-3,.,TRBD2,TRBV6-5,CASSYSASGGTDTQYF,TGTGCCAGCAGTTACAGCGCTAGCGGGGGCACAGATACGCAGTATTTT
TRBJ2-7,.,.,TRBV13,CASSFSNEQYF,TGTGCCAGCAGCTTTAGTAACGAGCAGTACTTC
TRBJ1-1,.,.,TRBV9,CASSVDPKKGGNTEAFF,TGTGCCAGCAGCGTAGATCCCAAAAAAGGCGGTAACACTGAAGCTTTCTTT
TRBJ2-3,.,TRBD1,TRBV15,CATSRGETGVTDTQYF,TGTGCCACCAGCAGAGGGGAGACAGGGGTGACAGATACGCAGTATTTT
TRBJ2-6,few,.,TRBV27,CASSLQASGANVLTF,TGTGCCAGCAGTTTACAGGCCTCTGGGGCCAACGTCCTGACTTTC
TRBJ2-7,.,.,TRBV6-1,CASSIRDDYYEQYF,TGTGCCAGCTCGATACGGGACGATTACTACGAGCAGTACTTC
TRBJ2-1,.,.,TRBV6-4,CASSGPNEQFF,TGTGCCAGCAGTGGGCCCAATGAGCAGTTCTTC
TRBJ2-5,once,TRBD2,TRBV5-1,CASSLGLAGVQETQYF,TGCGCCAGCAGCTTGGGACTAGCGGGAGTTCAAGAGACCCAGTACTTC
TRBJ1-5,.,.,TRBV13,CASSFAGYSNQPQHF,TGTGCCAGCAGCTTCGCAGGTTATAGCAATCAGCCCCAGCATTTT
TRBJ2-2,.,.,TRBV10-3,CAIRGGVVTGELFF,TGTGCCATCAGAGGTGGGGTCGTCACCGGGGAGCTGTTTTTT
TRBJ1-4,.,.,TRBV6-1,CASSESPGFSEKLFF,TGTGCCAGCAGTGAATCCCCAGGGTTTAGTGAAAAACTGTTTTTT
TRBJ1-4,.,TRBD1,TRBV9,CASSGSGTGGEKLFF,TGTGCCAGCAGCGGATCCGGGACAGGGGGCGAAAAACTGTTTTTT
TRBJ1-1,.,.,TRBV9,CASSTGGGGPEAFF,TGTGCCAGCAGCACCGGCGGGGGTGGCCCTGAAGCTTTCTTT
TRBJ2-3,.,.,TRBV10-2,CASSEYIGTSTDTQYF,TGCGCCAGCAGTGAGTATATAGGTACCTCCACAGATACGCAGTATTTT
TRBJ2-4,.,.,TRBV21-1,CASSKKGPTLAKNIQYF,TGTGCCAGCAGCAAAAAGGGGCCTACTTTAGCCAAAAACATTCAGTACTTC
TRBJ2-7,.,.,TRBV4-3,CASSSYRGHNEQYF,TGCGCCAGCAGCTCCTACCGGGGGCACAACGAGCAGTACTTC
TRBJ1-1,medium-sized,.,TRBV7-3,CASSLNPGGDTEAFF,TGTGCCAGCAGCTTAAATCCGGGAGGGGACACTGAAGCTTTCTTT
TRBJ1-2,few,TRBD1,TRBV6-6,CASSPGTESHGYTF,TGTGCCAGCAGTCCCGGGACAGAGTCCCATGGCTACACCTTC